The T cell receptor (beta chain) described here comes from a study of T cell responses to AZD1222 COVID-19 vaccine. The length of the CDR3 is 15 residues. CDR1 and CDR2 from the germline V gene are MNHEY and SVGAGI. The ends were cut back, 4 bases at V and 4 bases at J, with 17 bases in the middle. Study-wide results and limits: Baseline seropositives among AZD1222 recipients totaled only five or six.

In regard to this clone: Its antigen is as yet unknown.

Sequencing was performed with immunoSEQ multiplex PCR; in TCRdb, only in-frame clones are kept and a portion is missing. The data hold about 120,000 clones, with 80% to 90% observed a single time. The chain carries TRBV6-5 and TRBJ2-7; D may be TRBD2 (5 bases). The sequence came from an adult in good health. This specimen was peripheral blood, taken on day 0 of AZD1222 vaccination. CDR3 sequence: CASSFSLSGRYEQYF. CDR3 nucleotide sequence: TGTGCCAGCAGTTTTAGTCTCAGCGGCAGATACGAGCAGTACTTC.